This T cell receptor (beta chain) emerged from a study of blood T cells in healthy people across ages. Donors ranged from roughly 6 to 90 years old and were healthy Caucasians in Russia. PCR was performed a second time for about 7 to 12 cycles using a sample-barcoded 5' primer and a J-beta primer mix. All samples yielded 2.5 million or more CDR3-containing paired-end reads. MiXCR, applied by TCRdb to the 5' RACE reads, yields one record per CDR3 protein. In the table there are under 2,000,000 distinct CDR3 sequences, roughly 50% of which are singletons. CDR3 length: 18 residues. Germline loops: CDR1 SGHAT, CDR2 FQNNGV. V was clipped by 8 bases and J by 0 bases; unmatched bases: 8. Study results and caveats: In older individuals, TCR beta diversity per million T cells was lower, falling roughly linearly with age. Unsorted PBMC input precluded a conclusive naive versus antigen-experienced comparison.

With respect to this clonotype: Its antigen is still unknown.

V usage is TRBV11-2 and J usage is TRBJ2-1; 15 nucleotides match TRBD2. The sequencing input was blood. The TCR originated in a middle-aged woman in good health. The CDR3 reads CASGPRTSGGVSYNEQFF. The CDR3 DNA reads as TGTGCCAGCGGCCCTAGGACTAGCGGGGGGGTCTCCTACAATGAGCAGTTCTTC.